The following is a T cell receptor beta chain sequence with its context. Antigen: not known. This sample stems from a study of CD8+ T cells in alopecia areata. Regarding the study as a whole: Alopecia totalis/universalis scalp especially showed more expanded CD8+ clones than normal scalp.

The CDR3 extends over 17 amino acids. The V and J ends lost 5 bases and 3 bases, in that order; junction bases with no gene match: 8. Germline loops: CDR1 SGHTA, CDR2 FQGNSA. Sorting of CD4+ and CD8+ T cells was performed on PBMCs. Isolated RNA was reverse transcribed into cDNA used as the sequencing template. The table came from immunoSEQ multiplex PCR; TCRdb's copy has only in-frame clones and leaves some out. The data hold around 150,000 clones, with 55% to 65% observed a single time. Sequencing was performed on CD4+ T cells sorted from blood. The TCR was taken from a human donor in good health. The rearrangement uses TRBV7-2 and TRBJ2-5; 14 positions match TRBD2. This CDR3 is CASSPTTSGRGKETQYF. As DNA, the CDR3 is TGTGCCAGCAGCCCGACGACTAGCGGGAGGGGGAAAGAGACCCAGTACTTC.